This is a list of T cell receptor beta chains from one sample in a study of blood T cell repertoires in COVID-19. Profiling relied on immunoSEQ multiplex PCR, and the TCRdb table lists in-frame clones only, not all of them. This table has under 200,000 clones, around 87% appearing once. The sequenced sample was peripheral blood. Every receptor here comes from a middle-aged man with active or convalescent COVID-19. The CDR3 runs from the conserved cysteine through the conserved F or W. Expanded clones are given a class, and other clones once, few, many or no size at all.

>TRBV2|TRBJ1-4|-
CASSHGTGAATNEKLFF
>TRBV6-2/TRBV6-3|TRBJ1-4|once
CASSYTGFATNEKLFF
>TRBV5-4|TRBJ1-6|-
CASSQGGTGRNPPLHF
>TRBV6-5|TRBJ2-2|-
CASRPDRGRDGELFF
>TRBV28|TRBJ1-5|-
CASRRQGQGGGQPQHF
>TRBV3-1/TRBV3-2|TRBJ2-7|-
CASSQVNEQYF
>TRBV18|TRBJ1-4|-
CASSPDFTGTGLPNEKLFF
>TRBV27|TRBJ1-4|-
CASSSGIWGKGNEKLFF
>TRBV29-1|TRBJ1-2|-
CSVERGVGYGYTF
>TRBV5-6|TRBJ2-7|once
CASSLERPADFEQYF
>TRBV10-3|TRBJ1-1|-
CAISRTLNTEAFF
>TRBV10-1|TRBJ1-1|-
CASSEYRGRTEAFF
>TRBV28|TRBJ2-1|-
CASSRGLAGGKSRPHNEQFF
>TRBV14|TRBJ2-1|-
CASSQEANNWSSYNEQFF
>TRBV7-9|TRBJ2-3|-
CASSSGSPGKPTDTQYF
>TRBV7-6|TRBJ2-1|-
CASSSSRGIYNEQFF
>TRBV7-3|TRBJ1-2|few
CASSSQGRYRYTF
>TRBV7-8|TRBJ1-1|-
CASSSGTANTEAFF
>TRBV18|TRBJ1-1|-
CATSGTGGADTEAFF
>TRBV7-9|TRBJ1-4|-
CASSIGTGGREKLFF
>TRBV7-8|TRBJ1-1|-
CASSLLTSPGTEAFF
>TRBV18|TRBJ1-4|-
CASSRQGEEKLFF
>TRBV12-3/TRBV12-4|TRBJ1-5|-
CASSFPPGPQHF
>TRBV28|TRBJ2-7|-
CASSDWGLAGGSSYEQYF
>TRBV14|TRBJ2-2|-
CASSQVGGPRTTGELFF
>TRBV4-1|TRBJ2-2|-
CASSFAMRGLAGNTGELFF
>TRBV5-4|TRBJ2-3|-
CASSLAGGGTDTQYF
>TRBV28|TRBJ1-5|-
CASSPQGAYQLVSNQPQHF
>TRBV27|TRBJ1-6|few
CASGGGGPGNSPLHF
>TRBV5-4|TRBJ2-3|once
CASSSPEGPDTQYF
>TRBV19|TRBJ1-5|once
CASSFGQGTQPQHF
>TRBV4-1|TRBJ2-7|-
CASSQVLLFREDEQYF